This is a list of T cell receptor beta chains from one sample in a study of cytotoxic CD8 clonotypes in ibrutinib-treated CLL. TCRdb keeps only in-frame clones here, not all; method: immunoSEQ multiplex PCR. Among approximately 320,000 clones listed, under 70% were seen once. The sample here was PBMCs, taken after 36 months of ibrutinib treatment. The receptors here all came from a human donor with chronic lymphocytic leukemia. Each CDR3 is given with its conserved first and last residue. The D gene is left open where the match is weak.

d_call v_call cdr3_aa
TRBD1 TRBV9 CASKGQGAMNTEAFF
TRBD1 TRBV6-5 CASSTQGANEKLFF
- TRBV11-3 CASSLMDIGGHEQYF
- TRBV9 CASSVARNRGTDTQYF
- TRBV11-2 CASTSGWGNTGELFF
- TRBV29-1 CSGDSYNEQFF
- TRBV6-5 CASSPSGSYEQYF
- TRBV13 CASSLGRGSYGYTF
TRBD2 TRBV29-1 CSVEPGLGDYEQYF
- TRBV29-1 CSGSRDVTYNEQFF
- TRBV7-9 CASSKTGINEQYF
- TRBV10-3 CAITRGTEAFF
- TRBV2 CASSEALHNEQFF
- TRBV5-1 CASSFSRGPGELFF
- TRBV11-2 CASSLGNQPQHF
- TRBV19 CASSIKMGFYEQYF
- TRBV5-1 CASSYRTSANTGELFF
- TRBV29-1 CSAVLPYEQYF
- TRBV27 CASSFRTSLYNSPLHF
- TRBV4-1 CASSHKGRTGELFF
- TRBV18 CASSPPELLRFQDGYTF
TRBD1 TRBV27 CASSIRDSYEQYF
TRBD1 TRBV6-1 CASSEAWTGGGYTF
- TRBV11-3 CASSLVGDLQETQYF
TRBD1 TRBV4-3 CASSQALGQGNEKLFF
- TRBV4-3 CASSQDFTKLFF
- TRBV19 CASSRQDQPQHF
TRBD2 TRBV4-1 CASSQLAGDYEQYF